This TCR beta chain was identified in a study of CD8+ T cells in alopecia areata. Study-level information: Treatment of the treated patients consisted of oral tofacitinib, 5 to 10 mg twice daily. Whole-study findings and limits: Normal skin's resident alphabeta T cells are sequenced alongside lesional scalp T cells.

cDNA reverse transcribed from extracted RNA served as the sequencing template. Sequencing used immunoSEQ multiplex PCR; TCRdb keeps in-frame clones, though not all of them. Of fewer than 200,000 clones in the sample, 59% were seen once. Germline CDR1 reads MNHEY; CDR2 reads SVGAGI. This CDR3 is built from 15 residues. V trimming: 3 bases; J trimming: 8 bases; junction bases outside the gene matches: 9. As for this clone: The target antigen is unknown.

Sequencing used CD4+ T cells sorted from blood, obtained at week 0. This TCR was sampled from a human donor with alopecia areata. V gene TRBV6-5 combines with J gene TRBJ1-1; 10 bases map to TRBD1. CDR3: CASSYVRTGGLEAFF. The CDR3 nucleotides read TGTGCCAGCAGTTATGTTCGGACAGGGGGGTTAGAAGCTTTCTTT.